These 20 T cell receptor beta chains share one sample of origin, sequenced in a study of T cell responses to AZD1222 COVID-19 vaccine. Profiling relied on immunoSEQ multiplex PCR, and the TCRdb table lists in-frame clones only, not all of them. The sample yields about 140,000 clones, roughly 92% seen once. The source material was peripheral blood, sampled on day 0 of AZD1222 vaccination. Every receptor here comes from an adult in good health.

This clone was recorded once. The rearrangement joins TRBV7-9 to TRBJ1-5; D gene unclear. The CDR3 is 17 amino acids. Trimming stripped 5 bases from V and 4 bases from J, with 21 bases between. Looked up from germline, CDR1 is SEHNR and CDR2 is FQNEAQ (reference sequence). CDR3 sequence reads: CASSGTEEGPPNQPQHF. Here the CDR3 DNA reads TGTGCCAGCAGCGGAACCGAAGAGGGTCCTCCTAATCAGCCCCAGCATTTT. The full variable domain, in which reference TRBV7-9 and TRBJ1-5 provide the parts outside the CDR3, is DTGVSQNPRHKITKRGQNVTFRCDPISEHNRLYWYRQTLGQGPEFLTYFQNEAQLEKSRLLSDRFSAERPKGSFSTLEIQRTEQGDSAMYLCASSGTEEGPPNQPQHFGDGTRLSIL.

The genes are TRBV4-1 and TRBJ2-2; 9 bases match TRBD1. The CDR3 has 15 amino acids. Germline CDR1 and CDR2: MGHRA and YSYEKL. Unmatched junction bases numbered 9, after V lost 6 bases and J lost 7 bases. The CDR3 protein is CASRPGQGVGGELFF. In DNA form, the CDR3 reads TGCGCCAGCAGGCCGGGACAGGGCGTCGGCGGGGAGCTGTTTTTT.

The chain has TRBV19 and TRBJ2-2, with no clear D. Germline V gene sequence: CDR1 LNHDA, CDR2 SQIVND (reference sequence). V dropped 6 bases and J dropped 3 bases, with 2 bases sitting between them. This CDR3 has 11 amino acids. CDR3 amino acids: CASRDTGELFF. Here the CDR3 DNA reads TGTGCCAGTAGGGACACCGGGGAGCTGTTTTTT.

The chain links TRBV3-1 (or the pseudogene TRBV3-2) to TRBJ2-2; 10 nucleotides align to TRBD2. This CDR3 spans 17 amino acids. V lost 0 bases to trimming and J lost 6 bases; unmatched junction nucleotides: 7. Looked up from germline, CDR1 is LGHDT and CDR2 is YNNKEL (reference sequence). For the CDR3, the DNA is TGTGCCAGCAGCCAAGAGGGAGCGGGAGGGCCAGCCGGGGAGCTGTTTTTT. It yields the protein CASSQEGAGGPAGELFF.

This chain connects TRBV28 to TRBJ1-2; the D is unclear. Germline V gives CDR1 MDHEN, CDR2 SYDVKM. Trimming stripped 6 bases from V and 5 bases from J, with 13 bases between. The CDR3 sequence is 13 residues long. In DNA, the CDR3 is TGTGCCAGCAGCCGGGGAGGCGTTTATGGCTACACCTTC. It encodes CASSRGGVYGYTF.

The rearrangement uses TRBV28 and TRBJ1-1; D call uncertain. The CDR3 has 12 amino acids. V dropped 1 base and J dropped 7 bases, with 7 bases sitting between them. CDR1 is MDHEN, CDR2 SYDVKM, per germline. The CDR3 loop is CASSLFAGEAFF. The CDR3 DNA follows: TGTGCCAGCAGTTTATTTGCGGGTGAAGCTTTCTTT.

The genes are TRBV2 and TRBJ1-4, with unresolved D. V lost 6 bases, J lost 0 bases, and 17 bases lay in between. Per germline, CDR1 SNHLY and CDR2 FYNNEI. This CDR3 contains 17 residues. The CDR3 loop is CASSRSVSIATNEKLFF. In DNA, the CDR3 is TGTGCCAGCAGCCGGTCAGTGTCAATTGCAACTAATGAAAAACTGTTTTTT.

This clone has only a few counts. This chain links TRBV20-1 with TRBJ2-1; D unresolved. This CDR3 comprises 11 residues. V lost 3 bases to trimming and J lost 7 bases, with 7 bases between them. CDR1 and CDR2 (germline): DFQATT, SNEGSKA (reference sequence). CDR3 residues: CSASIPNEQFF. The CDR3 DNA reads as TGCAGTGCTAGTATCCCGAATGAGCAGTTCTTC.

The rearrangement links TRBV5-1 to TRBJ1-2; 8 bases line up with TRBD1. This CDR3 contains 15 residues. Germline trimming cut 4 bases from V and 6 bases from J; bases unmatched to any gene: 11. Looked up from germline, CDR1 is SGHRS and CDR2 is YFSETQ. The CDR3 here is CASSVLGTGTNGYTF. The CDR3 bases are TGCGCCAGCAGCGTCCTCGGGACAGGTACGAATGGCTACACCTTC.

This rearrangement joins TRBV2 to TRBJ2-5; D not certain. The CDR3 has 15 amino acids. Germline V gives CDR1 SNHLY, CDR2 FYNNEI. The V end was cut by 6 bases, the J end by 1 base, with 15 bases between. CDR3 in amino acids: CASSSDQALQETQYF. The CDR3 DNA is TGTGCCAGCAGCTCGGACCAGGCCCTCCAAGAGACCCAGTACTTC.

The CDR3 loop is CASSPPSNEKLFF. Written as DNA, the CDR3 is TGTGCCAGCTCACCCCCCAGTAATGAAAAACTGTTTTTT. The chain carries TRBV18 and TRBJ1-4, with unresolved D. The CDR3 has 13 amino acids. The germline gives CDR1 KGHSH, CDR2 LQKENI. The ends were cut back, 3 bases at V and 4 bases at J, with 6 bases in the middle. Together with reference TRBV18 and TRBJ1-4, the CDR3 gives the full variable domain: NAGVMQNPRHLVRRRGQEARLRCSPMKGHSHVYWYRQLPEEGLKFMVYLQKENIIDESGMPKERFSAEFPKEGPSILRIQQVVRGDSAAYFCASSPPSNEKLFFGSGTQLSVL.

CDR3 bases: TGCGCCAGCAGTCTAAGGGACGGTCCCCAAGAGACCCAGTACTTC. Encoded protein: CASSLRDGPQETQYF. This chain uses TRBV10-1 with TRBJ2-5; the D call may be TRBD1 or TRBD2 (5 bases each). Trimming stripped 5 bases from V and 1 base from J, with 14 bases between. The germline CDR1 and CDR2 sequences are WNHNN and SYGVQD (reference sequence). The CDR3 loop spans 15 amino acids.

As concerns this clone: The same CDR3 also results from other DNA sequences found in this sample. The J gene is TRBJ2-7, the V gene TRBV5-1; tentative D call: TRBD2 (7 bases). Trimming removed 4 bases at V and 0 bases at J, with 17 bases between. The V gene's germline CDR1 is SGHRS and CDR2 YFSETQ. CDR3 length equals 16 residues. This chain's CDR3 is CASSTRGGPPSYEQYF. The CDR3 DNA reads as TGCGCCAGCAGCACGAGGGGGGGACCCCCCTCCTACGAGCAGTACTTC.

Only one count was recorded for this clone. Here the CDR3 DNA reads TGTGCCAGCAGCCAAATGACAGCCAACTATGGCTACACCTTC. Translating it yields CASSQMTANYGYTF. The V gene is TRBV3-1 (or the pseudogene TRBV3-2), the J gene TRBJ1-2; D possibly corresponds to TRBD1 (5 bases). Trimming left V 2 bases short and J 2 bases short, with 9 bases between. Germline assignment: CDR1 LGHDT and CDR2 YNNKEL (reference sequence). The CDR3 runs 14 residues.

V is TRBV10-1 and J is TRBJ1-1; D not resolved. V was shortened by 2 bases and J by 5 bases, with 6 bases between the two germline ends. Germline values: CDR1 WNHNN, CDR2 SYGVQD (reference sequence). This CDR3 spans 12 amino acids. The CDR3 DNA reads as TGCGCCAGCAGTGAGATTGGGACTGAAGCTTTCTTT. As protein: CASSEIGTEAFF.

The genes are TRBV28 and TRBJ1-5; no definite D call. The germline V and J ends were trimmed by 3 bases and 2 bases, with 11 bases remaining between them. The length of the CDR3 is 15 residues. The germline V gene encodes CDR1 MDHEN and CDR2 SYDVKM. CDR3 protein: CASSFEGYGNQPQHF. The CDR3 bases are TGTGCCAGCAGTTTTGAAGGCTACGGCAATCAGCCCCAGCATTTT.

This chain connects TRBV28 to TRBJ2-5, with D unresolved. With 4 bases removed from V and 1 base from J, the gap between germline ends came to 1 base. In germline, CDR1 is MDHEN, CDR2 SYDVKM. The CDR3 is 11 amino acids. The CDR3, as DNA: TGTGCCAGCAGTTCCCAAGAGACCCAGTACTTC. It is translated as CASSSQETQYF.

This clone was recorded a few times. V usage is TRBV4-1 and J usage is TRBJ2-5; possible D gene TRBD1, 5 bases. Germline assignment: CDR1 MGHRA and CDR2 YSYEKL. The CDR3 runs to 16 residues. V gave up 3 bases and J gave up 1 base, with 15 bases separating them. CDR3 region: CASSQGPSAVQETQYF. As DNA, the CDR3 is TGCGCCAGCAGCCAGGGGCCATCGGCGGTCCAAGAGACCCAGTACTTC.

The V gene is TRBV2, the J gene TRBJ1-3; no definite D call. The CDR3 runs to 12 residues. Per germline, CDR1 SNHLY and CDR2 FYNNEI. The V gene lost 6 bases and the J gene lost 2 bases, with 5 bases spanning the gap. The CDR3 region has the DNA TGTGCCAGCAGGATGGCTGGAAACACCATATATTTT. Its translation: CASRMAGNTIYF.

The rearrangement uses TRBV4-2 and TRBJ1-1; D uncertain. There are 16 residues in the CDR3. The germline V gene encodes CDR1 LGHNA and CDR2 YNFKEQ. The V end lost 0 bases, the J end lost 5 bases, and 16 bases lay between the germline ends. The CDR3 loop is CASSQDTVVTETEAFF. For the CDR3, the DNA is TGTGCCAGCAGCCAAGATACGGTGGTAACGGAGACTGAAGCTTTCTTT.